The rows below give T cell receptor beta chains drawn from one sample of a study of cytomegalovirus exposure and HLA in healthy donors. Clones were sequenced by immunoSEQ multiplex PCR, and TCRdb holds only the in-frame ones, with some missing. In the table there are about 120,000 clones, about 76% of which are singletons. Material: PBMCs. These receptors all stem from a woman in her 40s in good health and CMV-seropositive. Both conserved end residues are part of each CDR3. The D gene is left open where the match is weak. A clone size is listed for some rows: how often the clone was seen (once, few, many), or a class if it is expanded.

TRBD1	TRBV6-5	TRBJ1-2	-	CASSPRGQGGYGYTF	TGTGCCAGCAGTCCAAGGGGACAGGGGGGATATGGCTACACCTTC
TRBD1	TRBV7-9	TRBJ1-2	-	CASSPLGTALTF	TGTGCCAGCAGCCCCCTAGGGACAGCCTTAACCTTC
TRBD1	TRBV4-1	TRBJ1-3	few	CASSHRRDRERWTGNTIYF	TGCGCCAGCAGCCACAGAAGGGACAGGGAACGTTGGACTGGAAACACCATATATTTT
-	TRBV10-1	TRBJ1-3	-	CASSGSGTPSGNTIYF	TGCGCCAGCAGTGGATCCGGGACACCTTCTGGAAACACCATATATTTT
TRBD1	TRBV5-4	TRBJ1-2	-	CATRLTGGIYGYTF	TGTGCCACACGTTTGACAGGGGGAATCTATGGCTACACCTTC
TRBD2	TRBV7-2	TRBJ2-7	-	CASSYSGGLYYEQYF	TGTGCCAGCAGCTACAGCGGGGGACTTTACTACGAGCAGTACTTC
-	TRBV30	TRBJ1-1	-	CAWRAGGGYTEAFF	TGTGCCTGGCGCGCCGGGGGGGGGTACACTGAAGCTTTCTTT
TRBD2	TRBV4-2	TRBJ2-1	-	CASSQDALSGGGNEQFF	TGTGCCAGCAGCCAAGATGCCCTTAGCGGGGGAGGGAATGAGCAGTTCTTC
-	TRBV6-1	TRBJ1-4	-	CASSGSGSTNEKLFF	TGTGCCAGCAGTGGGAGCGGGTCAACTAATGAAAAACTGTTTTTT
-	TRBV6-6	TRBJ1-5	-	CASSYVQGNNQPQHF	TGTGCCAGCAGTTACGTTCAGGGTAACAATCAGCCCCAGCATTTT
-	TRBV7-7	TRBJ1-1	-	CASSADRNTEAFF	TGTGCTAGCAGCGCCGACAGGAACACTGAAGCTTTCTTT
TRBD2	TRBV6-1	TRBJ2-3	-	CASRASGTRTDTQYF	TGTGCCAGCAGGGCAAGCGGGACCCGCACAGATACGCAGTATTTT
-	TRBV5-1	TRBJ1-4	few	CASSSMTGLATNEKLFF	TGCGCCAGCAGCTCGATGACAGGCCTAGCAACTAATGAAAAACTGTTTTTT
-	TRBV30	TRBJ1-1	-	CAWSDLRGYTEAFF	TGTGCCTGGAGTGACCTGAGGGGGTACACTGAAGCTTTCTTT
-	TRBV5-1	TRBJ2-2	-	CASSQQGITGELFF	TGCGCCAGCAGCCAACAGGGTATCACCGGGGAGCTGTTTTTT
-	TRBV28	TRBJ2-4	-	CASSLGGKSDIQYF	TGTGCCAGCAGTTTGGGCGGGAAGTCGGACATTCAGTACTTC
TRBD2	TRBV7-2	TRBJ2-5	once	CASSLAGGETQYF	TGTGCCAGCAGCTTAGCGGGGGGGGAGACCCAGTACTTC
-	TRBV5-4	TRBJ2-4	-	CASSLDENNIQYF	TGTGCCAGCAGCTTGGATGAGAACAACATTCAGTACTTC
TRBD1	TRBV7-9	TRBJ1-4	once	CASSPRGQANEKLFF	TGTGCCAGCAGCCCTAGAGGACAGGCTAATGAAAAACTGTTTTTT
TRBD1	TRBV29-1	TRBJ2-2	-	CSHSGGSTGELFF	TGCAGCCATTCAGGGGGCAGCACCGGGGAGCTGTTTTTT
-	TRBV7-7	TRBJ2-3	-	CASSPSAGVPTDTQYF	TGTGCTAGCAGCCCCTCAGCGGGTGTCCCCACAGATACGCAGTATTTT
-	TRBV4-1	TRBJ2-5	-	CASSQDVIGGARETQYF	TGCGCCAGCAGCCAAGATGTAATAGGGGGGGCCCGGGAGACCCAGTACTTC
-	TRBV18	TRBJ2-7	-	CASSLEGDEQYF	TGTGCCAGCTCCCTGGAAGGAGACGAGCAGTACTTC
-	TRBV2	TRBJ1-3	-	CASREFSGNTIYF	TGTGCCAGCAGGGAGTTCTCTGGAAACACCATATATTTT
TRBD2	TRBV5-1	TRBJ2-7	few	CASSLGLGGSGGAVAEQYF	TGCGCCAGCAGCTTGGGGTTAGGTGGTAGCGGGGGGGCCGTTGCCGAGCAGTACTTC
TRBD1	TRBV7-9	TRBJ2-2	few	CASSAPAGGLRAGELFF	TGTGCCAGCAGCGCCCCGGCAGGGGGCCTGAGAGCCGGGGAGCTGTTTTTT
TRBD1	TRBV5-4	TRBJ1-2	-	CASTPGQGRYGYTF	TGTGCCAGCACCCCGGGACAGGGGAGGTATGGCTACACCTTC
TRBD2	TRBV18	TRBJ2-6	-	CASSPSGRGGLSGANVLTF	TGTGCCAGCTCACCATCCGGGCGGGGGGGCCTCTCTGGGGCCAACGTCCTGACTTTC
TRBD2	TRBV6-5	TRBJ2-7	-	CASSYDSGDYYEQYF	TGTGCCAGCAGTTACGATAGCGGGGATTACTACGAGCAGTACTTC
-	TRBV4-1	TRBJ1-2	few	CASSQPTGRKNYGYTF	TGCGCCAGCAGCCAACCAACAGGGCGCAAAAACTATGGCTACACCTTC
TRBD2	TRBV7-2	TRBJ2-1	-	CASSLAKAGGYNEQFF	TGTGCCAGCAGCTTAGCGAAAGCGGGGGGTTACAATGAGCAGTTCTTC
-	TRBV6-5	TRBJ2-1	-	CASTAGWAENEQFF	TGTGCCAGCACGGCGGGGTGGGCTGAGAATGAGCAGTTCTTC
-	TRBV6-1	TRBJ1-1	-	CASSEKKLNTEAFF	TGTGCCAGCAGTGAAAAAAAGCTGAACACTGAAGCTTTCTTT
TRBD2	TRBV6-4	TRBJ2-3	-	CASSDSLAGSTDTQYF	TGTGCCAGCAGTGACTCGCTAGCGGGGAGCACAGATACGCAGTATTTT
TRBD1	TRBV29-1	TRBJ1-5	-	CSVSTGGNQPQHF	TGCAGCGTCTCTACAGGGGGCAATCAGCCCCAGCATTTT
-	TRBV6-1	TRBJ2-7	few	CASSVDSRQGEQYF	TGTGCCAGCTCGGTGGACAGCAGGCAGGGCGAGCAGTACTTC
-	TRBV27	TRBJ2-1	-	CASSLSREPNEQFF	TGTGCCAGCAGTTTATCCCGGGAACCCAATGAGCAGTTCTTC
TRBD2	TRBV5-4	TRBJ2-1	-	CASSLPSHPGLADNEQFF	TGTGCCAGCAGCCTCCCGTCTCACCCGGGACTAGCGGACAATGAGCAGTTCTTC
-	TRBV6-5	TRBJ2-1	-	CASSYEGGEQFF	TGTGCCAGCAGTTACGAGGGTGGCGAGCAGTTCTTC
-	TRBV2	TRBJ1-1	-	CASNEQGLMNTEAFF	TGTGCCAGCAACGAGCAGGGCCTCATGAACACTGAAGCTTTCTTT
TRBD1	TRBV4-2	TRBJ1-2	-	CASSQPQGANYGYTF	TGTGCCAGCAGCCAACCCCAGGGGGCTAACTATGGCTACACCTTC
TRBD1	TRBV4-1	TRBJ1-1	few	CASSERSQGARNTEAFF	TGCGCCAGCAGCGAGAGGTCACAGGGGGCAAGGAACACTGAAGCTTTCTTT
TRBD1	TRBV18	TRBJ1-5	-	CASSRTGNQPQHF	TGTGCCAGCTCGCGGACAGGTAATCAGCCCCAGCATTTT
-	TRBV2	TRBJ1-2	-	CASHTPIGSYTF	TGTGCCAGCCATACTCCAATCGGGAGCTACACCTTC
-	TRBV2	TRBJ2-3	-	CASSLGGTSTDTQYF	TGTGCCAGCAGTCTCGGGGGAACAAGCACAGATACGCAGTATTTT
TRBD1	TRBV5-6	TRBJ1-2	-	CASSLAGQGARRGYTF	TGTGCCAGCAGCTTGGCGGGACAGGGGGCAAGGAGGGGCTACACCTTC
-	TRBV5-4	TRBJ1-3	-	CASSLNPGVSGNTIYF	TGTGCCAGCAGCTTGAATCCAGGGGTATCTGGAAACACCATATATTTT
-	TRBV7-5	TRBJ2-2	-	CARSFNRYADTGELFF	TGTGCCAGAAGCTTTAACCGGTATGCGGACACCGGGGAGCTGTTTTTT
-	TRBV21-1	TRBJ2-3	-	CASSNGGDTQYF	TGTGCCAGCAGCAATGGGGGGGATACGCAGTATTTT
-	TRBV25-1	TRBJ2-1	-	CASFAAASSYNEQFF	TGTGCCAGCTTTGCGGCGGCGAGCTCCTACAATGAGCAGTTCTTC
TRBD1	TRBV5-1	TRBJ1-1	-	CASKMDGQGWDTEAFF	TGCGCCAGCAAGATGGACGGACAGGGTTGGGACACTGAAGCTTTCTTT
-	TRBV29-1	TRBJ1-1	-	CSVRSQENTEAFF	TGCAGCGTGAGATCACAGGAGAACACTGAAGCTTTCTTT
TRBD1	TRBV6-5	TRBJ2-5	-	CASTGTGQETQYF	TGTGCCAGCACGGGGACAGGGCAAGAGACCCAGTACTTC
TRBD1	TRBV6-5	TRBJ1-1	-	CASRHRGTEAFF	TGTGCCAGCAGGCACAGGGGCACTGAAGCTTTCTTT
TRBD1	TRBV19	TRBJ1-1	-	CASSIRTGSNTEAFF	TGTGCCAGTAGTATAAGGACAGGGTCGAACACTGAAGCTTTCTTT
TRBD1	TRBV6-5	TRBJ1-6	few	CASKTGTGGLSPLHF	TGTGCCAGCAAAACGGGGACAGGGGGGCTATCACCCCTCCACTTT
TRBD2	TRBV18	TRBJ2-3	-	CASSPNGGFTDTQYF	TGTGCCAGCTCACCTAACGGGGGGTTCACAGATACGCAGTATTTT
-	TRBV7-9	TRBJ1-1	-	CASSFAGRRGTEAFF	TGTGCCAGCAGCTTCGCAGGGCGGCGGGGCACTGAAGCTTTCTTT
TRBD1	TRBV5-1	TRBJ1-1	-	CASSGQGAGDTEAFF	TGCGCCAGCAGCGGCCAGGGGGCCGGGGACACTGAAGCTTTCTTT